What follows is one T cell receptor beta chain and its context. There is no known antigen for this receptor. The record has no base qualities; no much larger clone is one base away. The sample belongs to a study of tumour-infiltrating T cells in Burkitt lymphoma (TCRdb year 2020). Concerning the study at large: All epidemiological subtypes of Burkitt lymphoma were represented among the approximately 86 patients who made up the cohort. When TCR repertoire data were correlated with clinical outcome, productive clonality turned out to predict both overall and progression-free survival, independent of established prognosticators, age at diagnosis among them. Study-wide conclusions, independent of this receptor: Several public clonotypes were found to be shared across numerous Burkitt lymphoma patients, which suggests a shared tumour neoantigen selection that is absent from diffuse large B-cell lymphoma.

Trimming takes 2 bases from V and 4 bases from J, and the germline ends sit 12 bases apart. The CDR3 contains 15 residues, cysteine and phenylalanine counted. Of all the DNA, just the CDR3 is kept, 45 bases in frame from base 1. For CDR1 and CDR2, the germline V gene lists LGHNA and YNFKEQ. Receptor amplification or capture employed the immunoSEQ multiplex PCR assay. Drawn from immuneACCESS, this table holds only the in-frame rearrangements with V and J called that TCRdb kept. Clones are partly lost; checked studies trace under half to an unresolved V gene and leave the rest unexplained. In this sample the table shows more than 1,000 clones, roughly 99% of which occur a single time. Of the sample, approximately 1.4% is held by the ten largest clones.

Here the chain combines TRBV4-2 and TRBJ2-1, with the D gene call left open. This clonotype originated in a human donor with Burkitt lymphoma. What was sequenced was tumor tissue. The DNA sequence is given as TGTGCCAGCAGCCAAAGCCTACTCTCTTACAATGAGCAGTTCTTC. The resulting protein is CASSQSLLSYNEQFF.